These T cell receptor beta chains were read from a single sample in a study of cytomegalovirus exposure and HLA in healthy donors. Sequencing was performed with immunoSEQ multiplex PCR; in TCRdb, only in-frame clones are kept and a portion is missing. Of roughly 150,000 clones in the sample, roughly 80% are singletons; the top ten hold 10% to 12%. The sequenced material came from PBMCs. These receptors all come from a young man in good health and CMV-seropositive. Each CDR3 is given with its conserved first and last residue.

TRBV7-9,TRBJ2-5,CASSFQLAEQETQYF
TRBV27,TRBJ2-3,CASSLTERDTQYF
TRBV19,TRBJ1-4,CASTPGHPEKLFF
TRBV9,TRBJ2-2,CASSVSETGVGELFF
TRBV30,TRBJ2-1,CAWSKLSLSEQFF
TRBV9,TRBJ1-1,CASSVQGSSTEAFF
TRBV7-9,TRBJ1-1,CASSLAHLGVYTEAFF
TRBV19,TRBJ2-3,CASSSQTGGRADTQYF
TRBV30,TRBJ2-7,CAWSGGTDYEQYF
TRBV6-1,TRBJ2-5,CAGHYPRASETQYF
TRBV15,TRBJ2-3,CATSPGTGGDTDTQYF
TRBV5-1,TRBJ2-7,CASSSGLAHSYEQYF
TRBV19,TRBJ2-5,CASSGTSGGDQYF
TRBV2,TRBJ2-5,CASSEVIGEQETQYF
TRBV10-3,TRBJ2-5,CAISAVSGTQETQYF
TRBV7-3,TRBJ1-1,CASSLQLITTGNTEAFF
TRBV28,TRBJ2-3,CASRSGTSGTDTQYF
TRBV18,TRBJ2-6,CASSPSISRFSGANVLTF
TRBV9,TRBJ1-6,CASSVGSSYNSPLHF
TRBV28,TRBJ2-5,CASSLYREQETQYF
TRBV2,TRBJ2-7,CASSEKAVGVRYEQYF
TRBV7-9,TRBJ2-3,CASSPLSTDTQYF
TRBV5-1,TRBJ1-6,CASSRQAASSYNSPLHF
TRBV7-2,TRBJ2-7,CASSLVSSGGALYEQYF
TRBV7-9,TRBJ1-2,CASSYDRGYGYTF
TRBV6-1,TRBJ2-3,CASSEAAGERPYTQYF
TRBV27,TRBJ1-2,CASHDRAGYTF
TRBV28,TRBJ2-7,CASRLQGAQEQYF
TRBV5-1,TRBJ1-1,CASSREAVMNTEAFF
TRBV29-1,TRBJ2-4,CSVGVRGTTGRIQYF
TRBV7-9,TRBJ2-7,CASSLAQGAASSYEQYF
TRBV27,TRBJ2-2,CASSSGLVTGELFF
TRBV25-1,TRBJ2-3,CASSDTGSTDTQYF
TRBV28,TRBJ2-5,CASASHRDYTRETQYF
TRBV25-1,TRBJ2-1,CASTNDRRAGEGEQFF
TRBV28,TRBJ1-2,CASSPAGRYGYTF
TRBV27,TRBJ2-7,CASTLRGLSSYEQYF
TRBV7-9,TRBJ2-5,CASSLGRAGGHMETQYF
TRBV7-8,TRBJ2-4,CASSPTEGLAKNIQYF
TRBV29-1,TRBJ2-3,CSVRQTFTDTQYF
TRBV7-9,TRBJ1-1,CASRPGQGNAEAFF
TRBV5-1,TRBJ1-1,CASSQEATRGPQNTEAFF
TRBV10-1,TRBJ2-3,CASSGRTGLEIRGQYF
TRBV29-1,TRBJ2-7,CSVERTGDYEQYF
TRBV23-1,TRBJ2-5,CASSQPQDRQETQYF
TRBV7-9,TRBJ2-1,CASSPASGLSYNEQFF
TRBV29-1,TRBJ2-4,CSVVAGLAKNIQYF
TRBV5-1,TRBJ1-1,CASSLEESGVEAFF
TRBV18,TRBJ2-7,CASSPPGGGSSYEQYF
TRBV5-4,TRBJ2-1,CASSLSGRRNEQFF
TRBV6-6,TRBJ1-1,CASSTITGFEAFF
TRBV19,TRBJ2-1,CASSILGDSSYNEQFF
TRBV9,TRBJ1-1,CASSAIDRLNTEAFF
TRBV18,TRBJ2-5,CASSPQLAVGETQYF
TRBV29-1,TRBJ2-5,CSVVAGYQGTQYF